The source of this TCR beta chain is a study of type 1 regulatory T cells. Study summary: T-allo10 is an in vitro-generated, Tr1-enriched CD4 T cell product specific for alloantigen.

T-allo10 cells from the graft donor were described as anergic, host-alloantigen-specific, and alloantigen-specific suppressors. Trimming removed 0 bases from V and 2 bases from J; junction bases left unmatched: 3. From germline, CDR1 is SGHRS and CDR2 YFSETQ. This CDR3 is built from 15 residues. Each CDR3 protein gets one entry after TCRdb re-called the reads with MiXCR. The table includes 25,000 or so distinct CDR3 sequences, around 77% detected once. With regard to this clonotype: Antigen specificity is unknown.

The chain combines TRBV5-1 with TRBJ2-7; 9 positions agree with TRBD1. The clonotype was recovered from a human donor in good health. The specimen was cultured T cells, either the whole culture or a sorted T cell fraction (not recorded which). Subset given: Tr1-enriched cell product generated in vitro against host alloantigens. CDR3 region: CASSLGGTGTYEQYF. In DNA form, the CDR3 reads TGCGCCAGCAGCTTGGGTGGGACAGGGACCTACGAGCAGTACTTC.